This TCR beta chain was sequenced during a study of cytomegalovirus exposure and HLA in healthy donors. Germline CDR1 reads MNHNY; CDR2 reads SVGAGI (reference sequence). The CDR3 contains 16 residues. J was trimmed by 3 bases and V by 0 bases; bases with no gene match: 5. Overall study findings and caveats: Most subjects' HLA-A and HLA-B alleles were reportedly predicted from TCR beta sequences. For most TCR beta V segments, an earlier analysis put the productive rate at about 90% or about 30% of the time.

PCR amplification relied on 60 Vbeta primers (plus 13 Jbeta primers). Only in-frame clones appear in the TCRdb table, and some are missing; sequencing was by immunoSEQ multiplex PCR. Of tens of thousands of clones listed, roughly two thirds are singletons. For this clone: No antigen is known for it.

Sequenced input: PBMCs. V is TRBV6-6 and J is TRBJ2-1, with 7 bases that match TRBD1. This clonotype was sampled from a woman aged 45-59 years in good health and CMV-seropositive. The CDR3, as DNA: TGTGCCAGCAGTTACTCGAAGGGGGCGATCTACAATGAGCAGTTCTTC. Protein sequence: CASSYSKGAIYNEQFF.